Below are 12 T cell receptor beta chains sequenced from a single sample in a study of blood T cell repertoires in COVID-19. Clones were read by immunoSEQ multiplex PCR, and TCRdb kept only the in-frame ones, dropping some. Among 100,000 to 110,000 clones listed, 85% were seen once. The source material was peripheral blood. The receptors originated from a human donor in a cohort sampled during active COVID-19.

This chain uses TRBV30 with TRBJ1-6; 9 bases line up with TRBD1. V shed 6 bases and J 10 bases; nucleotides not matched to a gene: 13. This CDR3 is built from 15 residues. The germline V gene has CDR1 GTSNPN and CDR2 SVGIG (reference sequence). The CDR3 coding sequence is TGTGCCTGCCGAACAACAGGGGGCGTTAGGTCACCCCTCCACTTT. Translation: CACRTTGGVRSPLHF.

V usage is TRBV5-1 and J usage is TRBJ2-7; D perhaps matches TRBD1 (6 bases). V lost 4 bases to trimming and J lost 4 bases, with 15 bases between them. The germline V gene has CDR1 SGHRS and CDR2 YFSETQ. This CDR3 is built from 14 residues. The CDR3 spells CASSPSTGKYEQYF. In nucleotides, the CDR3 is TGCGCCAGCAGCCCTTCGACAGGAAAGTACGAGCAGTACTTC.

The V gene is TRBV18, the J gene TRBJ1-1; D unclear. V gave up 6 bases and J gave up 6 bases, with 14 bases separating them. In germline, CDR1 is KGHSH, CDR2 LQKENI. The CDR3 has 13 residues. The CDR3 nucleotides are TGTGCCAGCTCCGTGGGAACCGGGGCTGAAGCTTTCTTT. Translated, it gives CASSVGTGAEAFF.

The rearrangement uses TRBV19 and TRBJ1-2, with D tentatively TRBD1 (6 bases). The CDR3 sequence is 14 residues long. Per germline, CDR1 LNHDA and CDR2 SQIVND (reference sequence). Deletions cut 9 bases from V and 3 bases from J, with 17 bases between. The CDR3 here is CASHLGGADYGYTF. CDR3 in DNA: TGTGCCAGCCATCTAGGGGGGGCGGACTATGGCTACACCTTC.

This clone was counted once. This chain links TRBV28 with TRBJ1-5; perhaps TRBD1 as D (6 bases). Germline CDR1 and CDR2: MDHEN and SYDVKM. Trimming removed 8 bases from V and 7 bases from J, with 15 bases in between. The CDR3 is made up of 13 amino acids. The CDR3 nucleotides are TGTGCCAGCCACGAACAGGGCCCCCAGCCCCAGCATTTT. It codes for CASHEQGPQPQHF. Combining the CDR3 with reference TRBV28 and TRBJ1-5 gives the whole variable domain DVKVTQSSRYLVKRTGEKVFLECVQDMDHENMFWYRQDPGLGLRLIYFSYDVKMKEKGDIPEGYSVSREKKERFSLILESASTNQTSMYLCASHEQGPQPQHFGDGTRLSIL.

This chain uses TRBV6-2 or TRBV6-3 with TRBJ2-1, with D possibly TRBD2 on 6 matching bases. CDR1 and CDR2 from the germline V gene are MNHEY and SVGEGT. The CDR3 is 12 residues long. Trimming took 1 base from V and 9 from J, leaving 7 bases between them. The CDR3 bases are TGTGCCAGCAGTTACTGGGGAGGTGAGCAGTTCTTC. It specifies CASSYWGGEQFF.

The V gene is TRBV18, the J gene TRBJ2-7, with 10 bases lining up with TRBD1. The CDR3 has 17 amino acids. In germline, CDR1 is KGHSH, CDR2 LQKENI. Trimming removed 4 bases from V and 1 base from J; junction bases left unmatched: 10. The CDR3 sequence is CASSLSRDRGFSYEQYF. CDR3 nucleotide sequence: TGTGCCAGCTCACTAAGCCGGGACAGGGGCTTTTCCTACGAGCAGTACTTC.

CDR3 region: CASSLTIYNEQFF. The CDR3 nucleotides read TGTGCCAGCAGTTTAACTATTTACAATGAGCAGTTCTTC. The V and J genes are TRBV6-5 and TRBJ2-1; no clear D. The CDR3 runs 13 residues. V was cut by 4 bases and J by 4 bases, with 8 bases left in between. From germline, CDR1 is MNHEY and CDR2 SVGAGI.

This chain uses TRBV6-5 with TRBJ1-3; TRBD1 matches at 7 bases. The germline V gene encodes CDR1 MNHEY and CDR2 SVGAGI. CDR3 size: 15 residues. Trimming cost V 0 bases and J 4 bases; bases outside gene matches: 3. CDR3 in amino acids: CASSYSGGAGNTIYF. CDR3 nucleotides: TGTGCCAGCAGTTACTCAGGGGGCGCCGGAAACACCATATATTTT.

V gene TRBV27 combines with J gene TRBJ1-1; TRBD1 matches at 7 bases. The CDR3 has 14 residues. The V and J ends lost 5 bases and 3 bases, in that order; junction bases with no gene match: 6. Germline CDR1 and CDR2: MNHEY and SMNVEV (reference sequence). This CDR3 is CASSPTGWDTEAFF. The DNA for the CDR3 is TGTGCCAGCAGTCCGACAGGGTGGGACACTGAAGCTTTCTTT.

Only one count was recorded for this clone. CDR3 region: CASSMGFTGELFF. CDR3 nucleotide sequence: TGTGCCAGTAGTATGGGCTTCACCGGGGAGCTGTTTTTT. The chain joins TRBV19 to TRBJ2-2; D remains ambiguous. CDR1 is LNHDA, CDR2 SQIVND, per germline (reference sequence). The V gene lost 3 bases and the J gene lost 4 bases, with 6 bases spanning the gap. This CDR3 is built from 13 residues.

V usage is TRBV3-1 (or the pseudogene TRBV3-2) and J usage is TRBJ2-1; the D is unclear. The germline gives CDR1 LGHDT, CDR2 YNNKEL (reference sequence). This CDR3 region has 13 residues. V was shortened by 1 base and J by 3 bases, with 4 bases between the two germline ends. The CDR3 protein is CASSQVSYNEQFF. CDR3 DNA: TGTGCCAGCAGCCAAGTGAGCTACAATGAGCAGTTCTTC.